The rows below give T cell receptor beta chains drawn from one sample of a study of CD8 T cells in Susac syndrome. TCRdb called the immunoSEQ multiplex PCR reads again in MiXCR, with one record for every CDR3 protein. The repertoire includes around 270,000 distinct CDR3 sequences, 89% of them detected once, and 0.18% sits in the top ten. Material for sequencing was CD8+ T cells from PBMCs. The receptors derive from a human donor with multiple sclerosis. CDR3s include the opening cysteine and the closing phenylalanine or tryptophan. The D gene is left open where the match is weak.

J gene,D gene,V gene,CDR3 protein,CDR3 DNA
TRBJ2-2,-,TRBV29-1,CSVMITNTGELFF,TGCAGCGTTATGATAACGAACACCGGGGAGCTGTTTTTT
TRBJ2-1,TRBD2,TRBV27,CASSSQRGGSYNEQFF,TGTGCCAGCAGTTCACAGCGGGGGGGCTCCTACAATGAGCAGTTCTTC
TRBJ1-5,-,TRBV24-1,CATSDPGRGNQPQHF,TGTGCCACCAGTGATCCCGGTAGAGGCAATCAGCCCCAGCATTTT
TRBJ2-3,TRBD2,TRBV15,CATRGLAGGIDTQYF,TGTGCCACCAGGGGACTAGCGGGAGGAATAGATACGCAGTATTTT
TRBJ2-1,-,TRBV27,CASSSGSWQFF,TGTGCCAGCAGTTCCGGGTCCTGGCAGTTCTTC
TRBJ2-3,-,TRBV29-1,CSVEGGTGPADTDTQYF,TGCAGCGTTGAAGGGGGAACAGGGCCCGCCGACACAGATACGCAGTATTTT
TRBJ2-1,TRBD2,TRBV19,CASSRWTSGRNEQFF,TGTGCCAGTAGTAGATGGACTAGCGGGAGAAATGAGCAGTTCTTC
TRBJ2-7,-,TRBV4-2,CASSPSGQVSYEQYF,TGTGCCAGCAGCCCCTCGGGGCAGGTCTCCTACGAGCAGTACTTC
TRBJ2-7,TRBD1,TRBV4-2,CASSQEGDREPYEQYF,TGTGCCAGCAGCCAAGAAGGGGACAGGGAGCCCTACGAGCAGTACTTC
TRBJ2-7,TRBD1,TRBV7-9,CASSYVVGTGDEQYF,TGTGCCAGCAGCTATGTTGTAGGGACAGGGGACGAGCAGTACTTC
TRBJ2-1,TRBD2,TRBV27,CASSPWGGNEQFF,TGTGCCAGCAGTCCATGGGGGGGCAATGAGCAGTTCTTC
TRBJ1-2,TRBD1,TRBV9,CASSEWDRPNYGYTF,TGTGCCAGCAGCGAGTGGGACAGGCCTAACTATGGCTACACCTTC
TRBJ2-2,-,TRBV29-1,CSVAQNTGELFF,TGCAGCGTTGCCCAGAACACCGGGGAGCTGTTTTTT
TRBJ2-5,TRBD2,TRBV30,CAWSVRLAGREETQYF,TGTGCCTGGAGTGTCAGACTAGCGGGGCGTGAAGAGACCCAGTACTTC
TRBJ2-1,-,TRBV20-1,CSARTWSYNEQFF,TGCAGTGCCCGGACCTGGTCCTACAATGAGCAGTTCTTC
TRBJ2-2,-,TRBV7-9,CASSYLRTGELFF,TGTGCCAGCAGCTATCTTCGCACCGGGGAGCTGTTTTTT